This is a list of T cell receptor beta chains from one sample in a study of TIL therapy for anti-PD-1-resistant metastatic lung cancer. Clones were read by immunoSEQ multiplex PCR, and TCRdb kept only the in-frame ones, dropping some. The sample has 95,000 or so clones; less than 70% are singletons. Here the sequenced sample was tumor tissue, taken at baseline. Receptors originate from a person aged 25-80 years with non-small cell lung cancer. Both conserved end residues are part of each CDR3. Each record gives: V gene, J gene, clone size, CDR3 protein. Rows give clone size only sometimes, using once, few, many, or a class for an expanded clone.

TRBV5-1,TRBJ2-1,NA,CASRSPGTNYNEQFF
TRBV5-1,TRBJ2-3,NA,CASSLAAGGSDTQYF
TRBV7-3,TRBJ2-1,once,CASSDTGGEQFF
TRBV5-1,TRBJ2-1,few,CASSPRLAGTYNEQFF
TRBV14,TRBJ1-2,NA,CASSQGAGDGYTF
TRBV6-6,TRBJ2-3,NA,CASRQLADTQYF
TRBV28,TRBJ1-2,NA,CASSLRGANYGYTF
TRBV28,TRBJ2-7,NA,CASRDTRGEYF
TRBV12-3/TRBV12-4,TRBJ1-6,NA,CASSLPSRPLHF
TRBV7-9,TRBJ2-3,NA,CASSQSVAGADTQYF
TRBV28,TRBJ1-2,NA,CASSLTGRDRGGGYTF
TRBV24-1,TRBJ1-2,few,CATSDSRRGGYTF
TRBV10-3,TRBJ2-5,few,CAISESGRVETQYF
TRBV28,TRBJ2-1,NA,CASSLPAGGGQVQFF
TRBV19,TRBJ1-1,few,CASTRGNTEAFF
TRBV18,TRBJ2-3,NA,CASSPDLLGDTQYF
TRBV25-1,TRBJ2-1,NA,CASSAAGTTNEQFF
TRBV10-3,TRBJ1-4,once,CAISQSQDPNEKLFF
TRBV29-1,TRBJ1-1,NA,CSVGLVDEAFF
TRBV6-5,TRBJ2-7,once,CASRGGGEYEQYF
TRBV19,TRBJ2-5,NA,CASSEDWLETQYF
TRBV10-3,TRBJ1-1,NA,CAISEQDRAEWDTEAFF
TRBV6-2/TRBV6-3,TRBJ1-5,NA,CASSPRTGTHQPQHF
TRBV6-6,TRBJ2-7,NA,CASSNGQGARYEQYF
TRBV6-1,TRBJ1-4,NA,CASSDIQNEKLFF
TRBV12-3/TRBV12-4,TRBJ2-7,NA,CASRSSNTYEQYF
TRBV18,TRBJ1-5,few,CASSPDQTGGNNQPQHF
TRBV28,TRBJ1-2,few,CASRRTWAGYGYTF
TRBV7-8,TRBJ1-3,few,CASSPHRGRNTIYF
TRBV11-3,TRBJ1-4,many,CASSLAKDRVCEKLFF
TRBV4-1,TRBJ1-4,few,CASSHRQLEKLFF
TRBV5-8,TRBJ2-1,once,CASSSPGSGYNEQFF
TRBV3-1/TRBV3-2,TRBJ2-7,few,CASSQWDRVYEQYF
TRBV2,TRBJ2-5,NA,CASSEVGQETQYF
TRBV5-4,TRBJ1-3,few,CASSNGDLAGVGNTIYF
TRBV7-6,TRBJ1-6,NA,CASSSNPGSGSPLHF
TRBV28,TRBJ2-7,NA,CASSLTGQGSYEQYF
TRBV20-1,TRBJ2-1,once,CMTESYNEQFF
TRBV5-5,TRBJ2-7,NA,CASSLGIGNSYEQYF
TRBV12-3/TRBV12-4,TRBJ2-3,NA,CASSFELPDTQYF
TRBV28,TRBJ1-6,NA,CASSLWTGDSPLHF
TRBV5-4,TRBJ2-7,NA,CASSLASNEQYF
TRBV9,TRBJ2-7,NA,CASSVGGTSGSEEQYF
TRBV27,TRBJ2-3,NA,CASSSLAGSDTQYF
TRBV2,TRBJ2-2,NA,CASKGGELFF
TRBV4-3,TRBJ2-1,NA,CASSQEVATNEQFF
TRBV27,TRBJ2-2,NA,CASREWGSRGAGELFF
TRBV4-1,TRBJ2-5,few,CASSQSNRGSETQYF
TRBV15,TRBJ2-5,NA,CATSRGGLAGAETQYF
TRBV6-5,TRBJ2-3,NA,CASSYRSGGAPDTQYF
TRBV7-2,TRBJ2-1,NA,CATRSGGALGSYNEQFF
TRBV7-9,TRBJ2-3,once,CASQSGSSHTDTQYF
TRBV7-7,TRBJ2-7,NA,CASSPGAGESYEQYF
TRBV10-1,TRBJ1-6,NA,CATDGVKISPLHF
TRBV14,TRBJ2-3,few,CASSHRGLASSTDTQYF
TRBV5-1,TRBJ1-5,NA,CVSSLMPGSNQPQHF
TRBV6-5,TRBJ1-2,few,CASRPTGTVNYGFTF